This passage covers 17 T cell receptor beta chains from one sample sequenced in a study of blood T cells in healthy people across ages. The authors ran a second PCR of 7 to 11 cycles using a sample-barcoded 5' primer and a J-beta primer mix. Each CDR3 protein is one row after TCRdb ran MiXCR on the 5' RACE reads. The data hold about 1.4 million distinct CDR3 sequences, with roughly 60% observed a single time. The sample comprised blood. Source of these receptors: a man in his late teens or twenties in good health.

CDR3 in amino acids: CASRDRTGPIYNEQFF. The CDR3 nucleotides are TGTGCCAGCAGAGATCGGACGGGGCCTATCTACAATGAGCAGTTCTTC. V and J are TRBV6-2 or TRBV6-3 and TRBJ2-1; tentatively, D is TRBD1 or TRBD2 (5 bases each). The CDR3 is made up of 16 amino acids. The V gene's germline CDR1 is MNHEY and CDR2 SVGEGT. V was shortened by 6 bases and J by 3 bases, with 18 bases between the two germline ends.

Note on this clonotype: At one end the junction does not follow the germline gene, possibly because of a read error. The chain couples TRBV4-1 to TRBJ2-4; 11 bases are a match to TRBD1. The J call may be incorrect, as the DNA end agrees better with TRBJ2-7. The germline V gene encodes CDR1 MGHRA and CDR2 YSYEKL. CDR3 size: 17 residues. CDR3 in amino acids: CASGHHRSGTGGYEQYF. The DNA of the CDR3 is TGCGCCAGCGGCCATCATCGGTCGGGGACAGGGGGATACGAGCAGTACTTC.

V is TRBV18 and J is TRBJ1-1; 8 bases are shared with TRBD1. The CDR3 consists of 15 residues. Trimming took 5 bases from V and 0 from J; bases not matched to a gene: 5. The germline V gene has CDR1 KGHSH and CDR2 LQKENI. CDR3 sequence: CASSSDRAMNTEAFF. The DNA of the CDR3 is TGTGCCAGCTCATCGGACAGGGCAATGAACACTGAAGCTTTCTTT.

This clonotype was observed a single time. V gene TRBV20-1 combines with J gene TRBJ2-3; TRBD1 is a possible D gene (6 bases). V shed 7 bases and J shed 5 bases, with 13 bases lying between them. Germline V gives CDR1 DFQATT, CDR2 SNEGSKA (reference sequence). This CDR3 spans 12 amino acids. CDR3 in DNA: TGCAGTGGGGGGCCTCTCGGAGATACGCAGTATTTT. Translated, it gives CSGGPLGDTQYF.

CDR3 in DNA: TGCAGTGCAAGCCGAGGGACTAGCGGGCAAGAGACCCAGTACTTC. Encoded protein: CSASRGTSGQETQYF. The chain joins TRBV20-1 to TRBJ2-5; 12 bases map to TRBD2. In germline, CDR1 is DFQATT, CDR2 SNEGSKA (reference sequence). With 6 bases clipped from V and 2 bases from J, the junction kept 7 bases outside the gene matches. The CDR3 covers 15 residues.

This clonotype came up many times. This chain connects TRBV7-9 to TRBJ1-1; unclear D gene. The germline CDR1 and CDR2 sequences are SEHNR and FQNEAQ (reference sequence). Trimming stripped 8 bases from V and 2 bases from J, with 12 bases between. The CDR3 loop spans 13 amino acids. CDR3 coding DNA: TGTGCCAGCCGCGGGAAGGTTAACACTGAAGCTTTCTTT. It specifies CASRGKVNTEAFF.

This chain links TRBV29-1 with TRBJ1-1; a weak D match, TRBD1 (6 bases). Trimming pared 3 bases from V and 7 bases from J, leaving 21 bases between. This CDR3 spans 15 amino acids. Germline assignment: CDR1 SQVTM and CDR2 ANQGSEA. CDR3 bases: TGCAGCGTTGATACCCGAGGACGGGAACAGGGTGAAGCTTTCTTT. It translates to CSVDTRGREQGEAFF.

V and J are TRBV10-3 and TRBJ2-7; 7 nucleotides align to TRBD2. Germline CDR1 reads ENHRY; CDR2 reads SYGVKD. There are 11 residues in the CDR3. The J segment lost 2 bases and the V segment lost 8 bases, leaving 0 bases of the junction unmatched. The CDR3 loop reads CAIGGAYEQYF. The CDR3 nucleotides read TGTGCCATCGGGGGGGCCTACGAGCAGTACTTC.

CDR3 residues: CASSESYGRAHEQYF. The CDR3 DNA reads as TGCGCCAGCAGTGAGTCGTACGGGAGGGCTCACGAGCAGTACTTC. The chain carries TRBV10-1 and TRBJ2-7; 8 bases line up with TRBD2. Per the germline V gene, CDR1 is WNHNN and CDR2 is SYGVQD (reference sequence). CDR3 length: 15 amino acids. Unmatched junction bases numbered 6, after V lost 0 bases and J lost 5 bases.

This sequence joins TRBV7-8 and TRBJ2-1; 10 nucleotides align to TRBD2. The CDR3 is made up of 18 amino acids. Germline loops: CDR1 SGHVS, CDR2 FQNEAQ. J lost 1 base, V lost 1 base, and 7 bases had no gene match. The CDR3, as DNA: TGTGCCAGCAGCTTAGGTCTAGCGGGGGAACCTTCCTACAATGAGCAGTTCTTC. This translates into CASSLGLAGEPSYNEQFF.

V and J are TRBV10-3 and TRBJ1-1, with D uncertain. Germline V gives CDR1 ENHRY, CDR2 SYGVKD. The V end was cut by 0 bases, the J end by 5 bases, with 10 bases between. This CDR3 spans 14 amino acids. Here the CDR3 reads CAISESRVGTEAFF. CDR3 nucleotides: TGTGCCATCAGTGAGTCCCGTGTAGGGACTGAAGCTTTCTTT.

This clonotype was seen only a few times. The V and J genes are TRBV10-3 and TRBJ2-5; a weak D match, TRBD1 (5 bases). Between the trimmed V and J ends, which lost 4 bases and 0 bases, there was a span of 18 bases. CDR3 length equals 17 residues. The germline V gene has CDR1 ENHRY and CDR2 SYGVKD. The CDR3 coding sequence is TGTGCCATCAGTGGTCAGGGTGGTTTGGGGCACCAAGAGACCCAGTACTTC. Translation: CAISGQGGLGHQETQYF.

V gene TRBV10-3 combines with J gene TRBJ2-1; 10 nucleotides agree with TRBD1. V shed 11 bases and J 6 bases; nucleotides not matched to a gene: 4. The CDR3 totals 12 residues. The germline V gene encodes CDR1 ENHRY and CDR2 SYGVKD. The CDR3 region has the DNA TGTGCCCCCCGGACAGGGGGCAATGAGCAGTTCTTC. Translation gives CAPRTGGNEQFF.

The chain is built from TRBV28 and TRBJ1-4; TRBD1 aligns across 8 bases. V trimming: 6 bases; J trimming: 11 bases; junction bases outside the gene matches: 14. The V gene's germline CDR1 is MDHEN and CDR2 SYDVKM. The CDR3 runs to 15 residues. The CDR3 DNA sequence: TGTGCCAGCAGACCAACCTCAGGGGGCGGGACGAAACTGTTTTTT. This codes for CASRPTSGGGTKLFF.

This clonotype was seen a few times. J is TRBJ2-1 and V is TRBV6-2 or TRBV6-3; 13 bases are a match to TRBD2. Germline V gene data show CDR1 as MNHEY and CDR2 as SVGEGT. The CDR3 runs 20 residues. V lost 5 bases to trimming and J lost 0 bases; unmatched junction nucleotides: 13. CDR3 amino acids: CASSLHRLAGGPSSYNEQFF. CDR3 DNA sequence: TGTGCCAGCAGTCTTCATCGACTAGCGGGGGGCCCAAGCTCCTACAATGAGCAGTTCTTC.

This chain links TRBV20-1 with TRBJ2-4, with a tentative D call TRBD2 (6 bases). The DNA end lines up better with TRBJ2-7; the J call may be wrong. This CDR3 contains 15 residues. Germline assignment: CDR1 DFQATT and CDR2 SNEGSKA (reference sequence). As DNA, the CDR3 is TGCAGTGCTAGTCCACTAGCTAAGAACACCTACGAGCAGTACTTC. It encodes CSASPLAKNTYEQYF.

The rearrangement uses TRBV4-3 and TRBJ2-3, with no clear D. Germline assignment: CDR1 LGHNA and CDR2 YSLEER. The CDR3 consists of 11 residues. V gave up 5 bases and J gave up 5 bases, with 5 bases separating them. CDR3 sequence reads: CASSDGDTQYF. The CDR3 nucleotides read TGCGCCAGCAGCGACGGAGATACGCAGTATTTT.